Listed here are 3 T cell receptor beta chains from one sample, sequenced in a study of sequential checkpoint blockade in melanoma. Treatment meaning: randomized to nivolumab then ipilimumab (arm A) or the reverse (arm B). Sequencing was performed with immunoSEQ multiplex PCR; in TCRdb, only in-frame clones are kept and a portion is missing. The data show about 20,000 clones, around 67% seen once. The source material was CD8+ T cells sorted from blood (inferred from file names), sampled from a patient given nivolumab and ipilimumab in sequence. The receptors were gathered from a human donor with melanoma.

The rearrangement joins TRBV2 to TRBJ1-2; 7 bases line up with TRBD1. The CDR3 loop spans 14 amino acids. J was trimmed by 6 bases and V by 4 bases; bases with no gene match: 8. Germline CDR1 SNHLY, CDR2 FYNNEI. CDR3 loop: CASSVTGSFDGYTF. The CDR3 bases are TGTGCCAGCAGTGTGACAGGGTCGTTCGATGGCTACACCTTC.

The chain joins TRBV7-2 to TRBJ1-2; D gene unclear. CDR1 and CDR2 (germline): SGHTA, FQGNSA. The CDR3 extends over 14 amino acids. V was trimmed by 1 base and J by 2 bases, leaving 8 bases between them. The CDR3 bases are TGTGCCAGCAGCTTAGAAGAGGGAAACTATGGCTACACCTTC. Translation gives CASSLEEGNYGYTF. Using reference TRBV7-2 and TRBJ1-2 for the parts outside the CDR3, the full variable domain is GAGVSQSPSNKVTEKGKDVELRCDPISGHTALYWYRQSLGQGLEFLIYFQGNSAPDKSGLPSDRFSAERTGGSVSTLTIQRTQQEDSAVYLCASSLEEGNYGYTFGSGTRLTVV.

V gene TRBV5-4 combines with J gene TRBJ1-1, with 7 bases fitting TRBD1. CDR3 length: 17 amino acids. CDR1 is SGHNT, CDR2 YYREEE, per germline (reference sequence). With V trimmed by 1 base and J by 8 bases, 17 bases remained unmatched. CDR3 loop: CASSLPITGQFGSEAFF. The CDR3 DNA is TGTGCCAGCAGCTTGCCGATAACGGGACAGTTCGGGTCCGAAGCTTTCTTT.